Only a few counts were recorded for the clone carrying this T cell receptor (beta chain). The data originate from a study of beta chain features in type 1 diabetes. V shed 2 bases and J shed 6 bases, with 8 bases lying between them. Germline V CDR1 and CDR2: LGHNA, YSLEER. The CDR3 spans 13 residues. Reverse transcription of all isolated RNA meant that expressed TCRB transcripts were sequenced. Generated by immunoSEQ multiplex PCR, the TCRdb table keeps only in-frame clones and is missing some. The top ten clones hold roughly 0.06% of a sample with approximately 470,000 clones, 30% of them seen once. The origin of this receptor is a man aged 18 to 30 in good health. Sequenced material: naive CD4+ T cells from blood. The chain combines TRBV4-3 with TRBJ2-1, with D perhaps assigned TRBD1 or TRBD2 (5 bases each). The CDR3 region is CASSQWGSNEQFF. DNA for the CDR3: TGCGCCAGCAGCCAATGGGGGTCCAATGAGCAGTTCTTC.